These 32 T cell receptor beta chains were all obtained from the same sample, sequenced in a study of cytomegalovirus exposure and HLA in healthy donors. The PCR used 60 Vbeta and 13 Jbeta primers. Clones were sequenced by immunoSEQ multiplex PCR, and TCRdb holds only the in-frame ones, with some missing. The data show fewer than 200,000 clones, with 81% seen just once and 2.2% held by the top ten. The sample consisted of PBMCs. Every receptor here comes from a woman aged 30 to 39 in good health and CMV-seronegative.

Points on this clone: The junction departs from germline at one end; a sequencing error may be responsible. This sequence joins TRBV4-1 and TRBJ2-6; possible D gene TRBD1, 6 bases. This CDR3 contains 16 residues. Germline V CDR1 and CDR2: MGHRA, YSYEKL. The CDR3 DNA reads TGCGCCAGCAGCCAGCAAATGTTCTCAGGGGCCAACGGCCTGACTTTC. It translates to CASSQQMFSGANGLTF.

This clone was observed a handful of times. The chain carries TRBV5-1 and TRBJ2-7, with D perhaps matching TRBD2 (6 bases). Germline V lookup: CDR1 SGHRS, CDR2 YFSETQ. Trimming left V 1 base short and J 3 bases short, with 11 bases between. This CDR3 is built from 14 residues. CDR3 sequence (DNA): TGCGCCAGCAGCTTGACTAGCACAGACTACGAGCAGTACTTC. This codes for CASSLTSTDYEQYF.

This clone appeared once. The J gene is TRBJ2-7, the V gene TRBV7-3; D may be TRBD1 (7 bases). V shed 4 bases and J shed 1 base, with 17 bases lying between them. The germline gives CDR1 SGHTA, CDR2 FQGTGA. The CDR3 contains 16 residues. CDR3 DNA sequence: TGTGCCAGCAGCTCCCATTTGGCAGGGGGGTCCTACGAGCAGTACTTC. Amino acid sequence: CASSSHLAGGSYEQYF.

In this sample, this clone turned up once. The CDR3 is CASSSQMERGAQETQYF. In nucleotides, the CDR3 is TGTGCCAGCAGCTCCCAAATGGAGCGGGGAGCCCAAGAGACCCAGTACTTC. The V call is TRBV7-9, the J call TRBJ2-5; TRBD2 matches at 7 bases. J gave up 1 base and V 4 bases, and 12 bases lay outside the gene matches. The CDR3 is made up of 17 amino acids. Germline lookup yields CDR1 SEHNR and CDR2 FQNEAQ (reference sequence). Together with reference TRBV7-9 and TRBJ2-5, the CDR3 gives the full variable domain: DTGVSQNPRHKITKRGQNVTFRCDPISEHNRLYWYRQTLGQGPEFLTYFQNEAQLEKSRLLSDRFSAERPKGSFSTLEIQRTEQGDSAMYLCASSSQMERGAQETQYFGPGTRLLVL.

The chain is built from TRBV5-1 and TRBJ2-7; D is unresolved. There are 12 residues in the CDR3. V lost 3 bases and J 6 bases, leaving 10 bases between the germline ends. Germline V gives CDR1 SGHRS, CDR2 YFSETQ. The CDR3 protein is CASSSVIGEQYF. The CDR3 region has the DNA TGCGCCAGCAGCTCGGTTATCGGCGAGCAGTACTTC.

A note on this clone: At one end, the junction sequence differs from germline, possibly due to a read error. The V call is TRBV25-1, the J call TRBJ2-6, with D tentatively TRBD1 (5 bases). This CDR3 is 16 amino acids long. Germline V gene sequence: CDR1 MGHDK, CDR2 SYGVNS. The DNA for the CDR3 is TGTGCCAGCAGTGATAGACAGTCATCTGGGGCCAACGGCCTGACTTTC. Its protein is CASSDRQSSGANGLTF. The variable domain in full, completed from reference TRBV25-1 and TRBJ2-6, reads EADIYQTPRYLVIGTGKKITLECSQTMGHDKMYWYQQDPGMELHLIHYSYGVNSTEKGDLSSESTVSRIRTEHFPLTLESARPSHTSQYLCASSDRQSSGANGLTFGAGSRLTVL.

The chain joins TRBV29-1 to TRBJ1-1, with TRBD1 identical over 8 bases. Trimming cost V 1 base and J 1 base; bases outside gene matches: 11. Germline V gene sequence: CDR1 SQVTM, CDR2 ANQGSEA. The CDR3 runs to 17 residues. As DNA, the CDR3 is TGCAGCGTTGAAGGTCGCCAGGGGGCTATCAAGAACACTGAAGCTTTCTTT. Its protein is CSVEGRQGAIKNTEAFF.

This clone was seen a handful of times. The CDR3 sequence: CASSSSGSIDEQFF. The DNA of the CDR3 is TGTGCCAGCAGTTCGAGCGGGAGCATCGATGAGCAGTTCTTC. This sequence joins TRBV28 and TRBJ2-1, with 8 bases fitting TRBD2. Germline-derived CDR1 and CDR2 are MDHEN and SYDVKM. J lost 8 bases, V lost 4 bases, and 7 bases had no gene match. This CDR3 contains 14 residues.

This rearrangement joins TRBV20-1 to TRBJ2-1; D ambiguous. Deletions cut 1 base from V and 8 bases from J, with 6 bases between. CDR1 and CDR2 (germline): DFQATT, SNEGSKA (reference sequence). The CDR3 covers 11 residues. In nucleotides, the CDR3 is TGCAGTGCTAGAGTAGATTATGAGCAGTTCTTC. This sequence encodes CSARVDYEQFF.

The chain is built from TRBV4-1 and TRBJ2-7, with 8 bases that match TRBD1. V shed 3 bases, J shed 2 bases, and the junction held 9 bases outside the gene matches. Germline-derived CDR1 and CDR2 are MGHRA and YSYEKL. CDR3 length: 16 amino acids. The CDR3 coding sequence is TGCGCCAGCAGCCATCCAAGGGGGACAGGCACCTACGAGCAGTACTTC. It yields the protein CASSHPRGTGTYEQYF.

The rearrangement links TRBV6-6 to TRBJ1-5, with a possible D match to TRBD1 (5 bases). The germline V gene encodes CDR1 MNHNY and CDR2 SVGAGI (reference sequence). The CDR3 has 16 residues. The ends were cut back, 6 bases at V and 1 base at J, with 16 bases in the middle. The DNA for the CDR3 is TGTGCCAGCAGCCCCAAGGGAGGGGCGAGCAATCAGCCCCAGCATTTT. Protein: CASSPKGGASNQPQHF.

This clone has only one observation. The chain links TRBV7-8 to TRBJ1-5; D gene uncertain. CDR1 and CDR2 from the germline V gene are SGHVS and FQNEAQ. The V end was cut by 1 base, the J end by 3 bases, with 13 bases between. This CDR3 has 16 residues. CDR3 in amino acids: CASSLVAGVINQPQHF. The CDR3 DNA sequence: TGTGCCAGCAGCTTAGTTGCGGGCGTTATCAATCAGCCCCAGCATTTT.

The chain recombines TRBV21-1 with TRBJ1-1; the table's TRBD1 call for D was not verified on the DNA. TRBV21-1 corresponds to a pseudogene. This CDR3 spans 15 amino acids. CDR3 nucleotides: TGTGCCAGCGCCCAAACCGGGACAGGGAAGACTGAAGCTTTCTTT. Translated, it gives CASAQTGTGKTEAFF.

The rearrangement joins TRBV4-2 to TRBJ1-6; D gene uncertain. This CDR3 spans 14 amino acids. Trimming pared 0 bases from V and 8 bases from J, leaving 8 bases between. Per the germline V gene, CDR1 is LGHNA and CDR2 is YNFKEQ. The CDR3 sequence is CASSQDREYSPLHF. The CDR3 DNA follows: TGTGCCAGCAGCCAAGATCGAGAGTATTCACCCCTCCACTTT.

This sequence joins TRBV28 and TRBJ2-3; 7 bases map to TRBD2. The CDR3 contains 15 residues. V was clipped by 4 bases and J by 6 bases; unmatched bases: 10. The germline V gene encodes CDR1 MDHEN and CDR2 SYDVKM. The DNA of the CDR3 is TGTGCCAGCAGTTCGGCGGGCCAAGCGGGGGATACGCAGTATTTT. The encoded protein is CASSSAGQAGDTQYF.

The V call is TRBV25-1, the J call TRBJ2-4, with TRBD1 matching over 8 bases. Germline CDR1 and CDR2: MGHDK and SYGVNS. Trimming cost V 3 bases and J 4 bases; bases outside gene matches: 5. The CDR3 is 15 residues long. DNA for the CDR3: TGTGCCAGCAGTGACGCCGGGACAGGAAAAAACATTCAGTACTTC. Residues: CASSDAGTGKNIQYF.

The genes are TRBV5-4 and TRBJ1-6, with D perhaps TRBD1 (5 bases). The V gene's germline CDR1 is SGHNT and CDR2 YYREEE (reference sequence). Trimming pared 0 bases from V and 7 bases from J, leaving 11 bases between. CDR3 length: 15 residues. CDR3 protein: CASSLGAGINSPLHF. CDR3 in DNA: TGTGCCAGCAGCTTGGGTGCAGGGATAAATTCACCCCTCCACTTT.

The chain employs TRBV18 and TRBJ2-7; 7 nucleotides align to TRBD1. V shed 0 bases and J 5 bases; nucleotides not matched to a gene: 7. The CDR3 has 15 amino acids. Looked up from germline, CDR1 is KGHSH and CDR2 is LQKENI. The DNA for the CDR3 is TGTGCCAGCTCACCACCGGGACAGTTTACCCACGAGCAGTACTTC. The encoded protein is CASSPPGQFTHEQYF.

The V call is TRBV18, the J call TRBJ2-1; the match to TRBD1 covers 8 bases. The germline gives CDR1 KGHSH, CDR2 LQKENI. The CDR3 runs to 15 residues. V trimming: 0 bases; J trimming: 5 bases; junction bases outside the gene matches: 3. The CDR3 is CASSPPGTGNNEQFF. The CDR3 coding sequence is TGTGCCAGCTCACCACCTGGGACAGGCAACAATGAGCAGTTCTTC.

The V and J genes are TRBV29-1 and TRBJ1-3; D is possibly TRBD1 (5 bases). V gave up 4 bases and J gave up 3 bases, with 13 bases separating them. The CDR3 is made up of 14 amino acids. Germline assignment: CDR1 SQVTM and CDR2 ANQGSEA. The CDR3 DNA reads TGCAGCGTTGGCCCGGGGGGAATTGGAAACACCATATATTTT. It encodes CSVGPGGIGNTIYF.

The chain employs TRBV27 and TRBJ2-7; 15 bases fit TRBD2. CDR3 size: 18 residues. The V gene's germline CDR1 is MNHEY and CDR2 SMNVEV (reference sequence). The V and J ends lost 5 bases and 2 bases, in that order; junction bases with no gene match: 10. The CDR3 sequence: CASSTWTSGGARPYEQYF. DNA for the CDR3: TGTGCCAGCAGTACCTGGACTAGCGGGGGGGCCCGTCCCTACGAGCAGTACTTC.

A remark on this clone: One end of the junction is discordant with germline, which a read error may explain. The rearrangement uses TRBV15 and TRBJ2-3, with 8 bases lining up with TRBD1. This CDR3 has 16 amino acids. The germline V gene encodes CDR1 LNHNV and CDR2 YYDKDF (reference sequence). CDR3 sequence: CATSRDRSGGTDTQYF. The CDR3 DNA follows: TGTGCCACCAGCAGAGATCGGTCAGGGGGCACGGATACGCAGTATTTT. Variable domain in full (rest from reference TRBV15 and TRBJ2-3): DAMVIQNPRYQVTQFGKPVTLSCSQTLNHNVMYWYQQKSSQAPKLLFHYYDKDFNNEADTPDNFQSRRPNTSFCFLDIRSPGLGDTAMYLCATSRDRSGGTDTQYFGPGTRLTVL.

The CDR3 DNA is TGTGCCGTTCTGGGACTACTCTCTGGAAACACCATATATTTT. This translates into CAVLGLLSGNTIYF. The chain links TRBV7-9 to TRBJ1-3; maybe TRBD1 (5 bases). CDR3 length: 14 amino acids. V was shortened by 11 bases and J by 0 bases, with 14 bases between the two germline ends. Germline V gene lookup returns CDR1 SEHNR and CDR2 FQNEAQ (reference sequence).

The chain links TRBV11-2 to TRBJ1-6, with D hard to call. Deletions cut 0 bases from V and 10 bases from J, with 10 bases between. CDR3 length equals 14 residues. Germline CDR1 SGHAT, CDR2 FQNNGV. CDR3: CASSLDASYSPLHF. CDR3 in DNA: TGTGCCAGCAGCTTAGACGCCTCCTACTCACCCCTCCACTTT.

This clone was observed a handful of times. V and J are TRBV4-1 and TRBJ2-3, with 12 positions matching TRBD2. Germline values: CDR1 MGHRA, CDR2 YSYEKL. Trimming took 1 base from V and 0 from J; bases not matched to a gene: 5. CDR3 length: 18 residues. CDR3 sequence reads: CASSQVPSGGGSTDTQYF. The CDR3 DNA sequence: TGCGCCAGCAGCCAAGTACCTAGCGGGGGGGGCAGCACAGATACGCAGTATTTT.

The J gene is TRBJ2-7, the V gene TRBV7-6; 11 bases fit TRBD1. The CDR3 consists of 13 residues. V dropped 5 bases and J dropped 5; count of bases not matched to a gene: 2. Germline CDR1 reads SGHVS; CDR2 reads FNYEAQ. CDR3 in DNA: TGTGCCAGCAGCCGGGACAGGGGGGACGAGCAGTACTTC. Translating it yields CASSRDRGDEQYF.

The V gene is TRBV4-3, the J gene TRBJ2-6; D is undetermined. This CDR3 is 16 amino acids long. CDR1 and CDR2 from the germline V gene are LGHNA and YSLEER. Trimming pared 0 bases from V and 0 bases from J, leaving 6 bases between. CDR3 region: CASSQDRSSGANVLTF. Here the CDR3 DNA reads TGCGCCAGCAGCCAAGATCGCAGCTCTGGGGCCAACGTCCTGACTTTC.

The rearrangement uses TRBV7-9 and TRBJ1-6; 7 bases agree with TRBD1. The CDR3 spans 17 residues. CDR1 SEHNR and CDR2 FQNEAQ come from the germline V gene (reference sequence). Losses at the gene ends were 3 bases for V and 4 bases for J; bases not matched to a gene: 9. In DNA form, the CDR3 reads TGTGCCAGCAGCTTTAGCCGGGACAGAGAATATAATTCACCCCTCCACTTT. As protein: CASSFSRDREYNSPLHF. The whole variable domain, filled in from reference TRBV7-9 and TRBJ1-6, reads DTGVSQNPRHKITKRGQNVTFRCDPISEHNRLYWYRQTLGQGPEFLTYFQNEAQLEKSRLLSDRFSAERPKGSFSTLEIQRTEQGDSAMYLCASSFSRDREYNSPLHFGNGTRLTVT.

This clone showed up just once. CDR3 sequence reads: CASSQGQGSGANVLTF. DNA for the CDR3: TGCGCCAGCAGCCAGGGGCAGGGCTCTGGGGCCAACGTCCTGACTTTC. This rearrangement joins TRBV4-1 to TRBJ2-6; D is perhaps TRBD1 (5 bases). V lost 3 bases and J lost 0, with 9 bases in between. Germline V lookup: CDR1 MGHRA, CDR2 YSYEKL. The CDR3 has 16 amino acids.

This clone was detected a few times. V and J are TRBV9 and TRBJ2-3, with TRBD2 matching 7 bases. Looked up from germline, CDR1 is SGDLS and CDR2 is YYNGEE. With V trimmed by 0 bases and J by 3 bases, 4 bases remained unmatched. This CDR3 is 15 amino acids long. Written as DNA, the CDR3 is TGTGCCAGCAGCGTAGCGGGAGGAGGGACAGATACGCAGTATTTT. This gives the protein CASSVAGGGTDTQYF.

The CDR3 loop is CASSSPPDWRGGTDTQYF. DNA for the CDR3: TGTGCCAGCAGCTCGCCGCCCGACTGGCGGGGGGGCACAGATACGCAGTATTTT. The chain employs TRBV11-2 and TRBJ2-3; 8 positions agree with TRBD2. Germline V lookup: CDR1 SGHAT, CDR2 FQNNGV. The CDR3 runs to 18 residues. J gave up 1 base and V 4 bases, and 13 bases lay outside the gene matches.

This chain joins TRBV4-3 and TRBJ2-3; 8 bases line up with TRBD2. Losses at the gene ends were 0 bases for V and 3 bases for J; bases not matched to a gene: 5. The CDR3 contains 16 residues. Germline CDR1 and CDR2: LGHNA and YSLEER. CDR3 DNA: TGCGCCAGCAGCCAAGAGTACAGCGGGGGAACAGATACGCAGTATTTT. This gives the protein CASSQEYSGGTDTQYF.